This TCR beta chain was documented in a study of T cell repertoires in cytomegalovirus infection. Study-level background: Public TCR beta signature analysis indicated the presence of both CMV infection and matching HLA type.

A single record per CDR3 protein comes from TCRdb applying MiXCR to the reads. The table shows roughly 110,000 distinct CDR3 sequences, with 30% occurring only once. Germline CDR1 reads SGHVS; CDR2 reads FNYEAQ. CDR3 length equals 13 residues. Trimming removed 4 bases from V and 4 bases from J; junction bases left unmatched: 3. Regarding this clonotype: What it recognizes is unknown.

General observations from the study: Using cumulative public TCR beta family frequency, the authors identified those who carried CMV together with the relevant HLA.

The sequenced sample was CD8+ T cells from cultured PBMCs, obtained from culture after CMV antigen stimulation. This clonotype was obtained from a human donor in good health (CMV status not recorded). Some clones in this sample may be carry-over from other donors' samples. This chain uses TRBV7-6 with TRBJ2-5; 7 positions match TRBD2. The CDR3 coding sequence is TGTGCCAGCAGCTCACTAGCGCGAGAGACCCAGTACTTC. Translated, it gives CASSSLARETQYF.